The 27 T cell receptor beta chains presented below share a single source sample, sequenced in a study of blood T cell repertoires in COVID-19. Clones were read by immunoSEQ multiplex PCR, and TCRdb kept only the in-frame ones, dropping some. The data contain some 670,000 clones, 75% to 90% of them seen just once; the ten biggest clones take up under 0.3%. Sequences were obtained from peripheral blood. Source of these receptors: a young woman with acute or convalescent COVID-19.

Concerning this clone itself: This CDR3 is also generated by other DNA sequences in the sample. The rearrangement links TRBV9 to TRBJ2-7; D ambiguous. The CDR3 is 13 amino acids. The ends were cut back, 3 bases at V and 4 bases at J, with 11 bases in the middle. In germline, CDR1 is SGDLS, CDR2 YYNGEE. The chain's CDR3 is CASSARGSYEQYF. CDR3 sequence (DNA): TGTGCCAGCAGCGCCCGAGGTTCGTACGAGCAGTACTTC.

Concerning this clone itself: The same CDR3 can be traced to other DNA sequences in this sample. The chain links TRBV30 to TRBJ1-5, with D perhaps TRBD1 (6 bases). Germline V gene lookup returns CDR1 GTSNPN and CDR2 SVGIG (reference sequence). The length of the CDR3 is 13 residues. V was pared by 0 bases and J by 5 bases, with 8 bases between. The CDR3, as DNA: TGTGCCTGGAGTGTAGGGGGGGATCAGCCCCAGCATTTT. Encoded protein: CAWSVGGDQPQHF.

This rearrangement joins TRBV21-1 to TRBJ2-7; the D call in the table, TRBD1, was not verified against the DNA. TRBV21-1 is noted as a pseudogene. CDR3 size: 14 residues. This chain's CDR3 is CASRGGSSDGEQYF. Here the CDR3 DNA reads TGTGCCAGCAGAGGGGGCAGTTCAGATGGCGAGCAGTACTTC.

This clone was picked up a small number of times. J is TRBJ1-2 and V is TRBV11-2; 9 positions match TRBD1. This CDR3 contains 15 residues. The junction had 6 bases not matched to a gene; V was cut back by 3 bases and J by 4 bases. Germline V gene lookup returns CDR1 SGHAT and CDR2 FQNNGV. The CDR3 region has the DNA TGTGCCAGCAGCTTTGGACAGGGGCAGGTCTATGGCTACACCTTC. Protein sequence: CASSFGQGQVYGYTF. Full variable domain (missing parts from reference TRBV11-2 and TRBJ1-2): EAGVAQSPRYKIIEKRQSVAFWCNPISGHATLYWYQQILGQGPKLLIQFQNNGVVDDSQLPKDRFSAERLKGVDSTLKIQPAKLEDSAVYLCASSFGQGQVYGYTFGSGTRLTVV.

Note on this clone: Other DNA sequences within the sample encode an identical CDR3. The chain has TRBV10-3 and TRBJ1-1, with TRBD1 identical over 7 bases. The germline CDR1 and CDR2 sequences are ENHRY and SYGVKD. The trim removed 5 bases at V and 3 bases at J, leaving 3 bases unmatched. The CDR3 has 13 residues. The CDR3 sequence is CAISPTGDTEAFF. CDR3 DNA: TGTGCCATCAGTCCTACAGGGGACACTGAAGCTTTCTTT.

The rearrangement uses TRBV6-1 and TRBJ2-1, with D possibly matching TRBD1 (6 bases). CDR1 and CDR2 from the germline V gene are MNHNS and SASEGT. The CDR3 length is 13 residues. V was clipped by 3 bases and J by 4 bases, with 7 bases between them. CDR3 sequence (DNA): TGTGCCAGCAGTGACGGGACATACAATGAGCAGTTCTTC. Translating it yields CASSDGTYNEQFF.

This rearrangement joins TRBV19 to TRBJ1-2; D is uncertain. With 4 bases removed from V and 1 base from J, the gap between germline ends came to 7 bases. This CDR3 has 13 residues. CDR1 LNHDA and CDR2 SQIVND come from the germline V gene (reference sequence). CDR3 amino acids: CASSTTDNYGYTF. The DNA for the CDR3 is TGTGCCAGTAGTACGACTGATAACTATGGCTACACCTTC. The full variable domain, completed using reference TRBV19 and TRBJ1-2, is DGGITQSPKYLFRKEGQNVTLSCEQNLNHDAMYWYRQDPGQGLRLIYYSQIVNDFQKGDIAEGYSVSREKKESFPLTVTSAQKNPTAFYLCASSTTDNYGYTFGSGTRLTVV.

This clone was seen a handful of times. This sequence joins TRBV7-2 and TRBJ1-6; D is possibly TRBD1 (6 bases). CDR3 length: 17 residues. Germline-derived CDR1 and CDR2 are SGHTA and FQGNSA. Trimming removed 4 bases at V and 7 bases at J, with 20 bases between. The CDR3 here is CASSSYPQGTKNSPLHF. The CDR3 nucleotides read TGTGCCAGCAGCTCTTACCCCCAGGGGACGAAAAATTCACCCCTCCACTTT.

The chain carries TRBV27 and TRBJ1-2; 11 bases match TRBD1. Germline lookup yields CDR1 MNHEY and CDR2 SMNVEV (reference sequence). V shed 6 bases, J shed 3 bases, and the junction held 9 bases outside the gene matches. The CDR3 has 16 residues. CDR3 nucleotide sequence: TGTGCCAGCAGCCCCACCGGGACAGGGGGTGACTATGGCTACACCTTC. This encodes CASSPTGTGGDYGYTF.

This chain uses TRBV13 with TRBJ2-7; weak D call: TRBD1 (6 bases). The CDR3 consists of 17 residues. V was cut by 2 bases and J by 5 bases, with 22 bases left in between. CDR1 PRHDT and CDR2 FYEKMQ come from the germline V gene (reference sequence). The CDR3 here is CASSLSGWGTGSHEQYF. The DNA for the CDR3 is TGTGCCAGCAGCTTATCAGGTTGGGGCACAGGGTCCCACGAGCAGTACTTC.

Points on this clone: The limits of the CDR3 on the DNA are not certain, so only TCRdb's listed CDR3 is given. The chain couples TRBV21-1 to TRBJ2-3; TRBD1, the D gene given by the table, was not confirmed from the DNA. TRBV21-1 is a recognized pseudogene. Counting both end residues, the CDR3 totals 23 amino acids. CDR3 sequence: CASSKVGWGSGQGGRWITDTQYF.

The chain is built from TRBV29-1 and TRBJ2-7, with 7 nucleotides matching TRBD1. CDR1 and CDR2 (germline): SQVTM, ANQGSEA. Germline trimming cut 3 bases from V and 3 bases from J; bases unmatched to any gene: 5. The CDR3 consists of 13 residues. In DNA form, the CDR3 reads TGCAGCGTTGAGGGGGACAGAGACTACGAGCAGTACTTC. It is translated as CSVEGDRDYEQYF.

This chain connects TRBV5-1 to TRBJ1-2; 7 positions agree with TRBD1. V lost 7 bases to trimming and J lost 2 bases; unmatched junction nucleotides: 17. The length of the CDR3 is 17 residues. Looked up from germline, CDR1 is SGHRS and CDR2 is YFSETQ. The CDR3 loop is CASGNYDRAFVNYGYTF. As DNA, the CDR3 is TGCGCCAGCGGGAACTACGACAGGGCCTTCGTCAACTATGGCTACACCTTC.

This chain links TRBV25-1 with TRBJ1-2; D gene ambiguous. V gave up 1 base and J gave up 0 bases, with 12 bases separating them. Germline V lookup: CDR1 MGHDK, CDR2 SYGVNS. CDR3 size: 16 residues. CDR3 sequence: CASSEWRGDSNYGYTF. CDR3 nucleotide sequence: TGTGCCAGCAGTGAATGGCGCGGGGATTCTAACTATGGCTACACCTTC.

The gene calls are TRBV19 and TRBJ1-6; maybe TRBD1 (5 bases). Trimming left V 1 base short and J 6 bases short, with 10 bases between. CDR1 and CDR2 from the germline V gene are LNHDA and SQIVND (reference sequence). The CDR3 is made up of 15 amino acids. Written as DNA, the CDR3 is TGTGCCAGTAGTATAGGCCAGGGAGGTAATTCACCCCTCCACTTT. It translates to CASSIGQGGNSPLHF.

The chain couples TRBV15 to TRBJ2-5; the D gene is possibly TRBD2 (6 bases). Trimming took off 2 bases at V and 2 bases at J, with 12 bases between the two ends. Per the germline V gene, CDR1 is LNHNV and CDR2 is YYDKDF (reference sequence). CDR3 length: 15 amino acids. CDR3 sequence (DNA): TGTGCCACCAGCAGAAGCGCGGGGCCACAAGAGACCCAGTACTTC. Translation: CATSRSAGPQETQYF.

The chain recombines TRBV29-1 with TRBJ1-3; no clear D gene. V was clipped by 7 bases and J by 2 bases, with 12 bases between them. The CDR3 extends over 13 amino acids. Germline CDR1 and CDR2: SQVTM and ANQGSEA. The CDR3 nucleotides read TGCAGCGGATCGGGAGATACTGGAAACACCATATATTTT. It specifies CSGSGDTGNTIYF.

The V gene is TRBV18, the J gene TRBJ2-3, with TRBD2 identical over 9 bases. CDR1 and CDR2 from the germline V gene are KGHSH and LQKENI. Trimming took 3 bases from V and 4 from J; bases not matched to a gene: 5. The CDR3 covers 15 residues. The CDR3 sequence is CASSPLAGLADTQYF. The CDR3 coding sequence is TGTGCCAGCTCACCTCTAGCGGGGCTAGCAGATACGCAGTATTTT.

The CDR3 DNA follows: TGTGCCAGCAGCTTAGCGTTGCTAGCGGGGGGCCGCTACAATGAGCAGTTCTTC. Translation: CASSLALLAGGRYNEQFF. This sequence joins TRBV7-2 and TRBJ2-1; 11 bases fit TRBD2. The CDR3 is made up of 18 amino acids. Germline loops: CDR1 SGHTA, CDR2 FQGNSA. V shed 0 bases, J shed 3 bases, and the junction held 7 bases outside the gene matches. The variable domain in full, with the rest retrieved from reference TRBV7-2 and TRBJ2-1, is GAGVSQSPSNKVTEKGKDVELRCDPISGHTALYWYRQSLGQGLEFLIYFQGNSAPDKSGLPSDRFSAERTGGSVSTLTIQRTQQEDSAVYLCASSLALLAGGRYNEQFFGPGTRLTVL.

The gene calls are TRBV4-3 and TRBJ1-1, with 9 positions matching TRBD1. Trimming cost V 4 bases and J 7 bases; bases outside gene matches: 13. The CDR3 consists of 16 residues. Germline V gene data show CDR1 as LGHNA and CDR2 as YSLEER. The CDR3 protein is CASSPTRDRGWNEAFF. For the CDR3, the DNA is TGCGCCAGCAGCCCTACGCGTGACAGGGGGTGGAATGAAGCTTTCTTT.

V usage is TRBV18 and J usage is TRBJ1-1, with 8 positions matching TRBD1. The V and J ends lost 5 bases and 3 bases, in that order; junction bases with no gene match: 11. Germline CDR1 is KGHSH and CDR2 is LQKENI. This CDR3 comprises 16 residues. CDR3 DNA sequence: TGTGCCAGCTCAAGCGGGACAGGAAGAGTGGACACTGAAGCTTTCTTT. Its protein is CASSSGTGRVDTEAFF. Combining the CDR3 with reference TRBV18 and TRBJ1-1 gives the whole variable domain NAGVMQNPRHLVRRRGQEARLRCSPMKGHSHVYWYRQLPEEGLKFMVYLQKENIIDESGMPKERFSAEFPKEGPSILRIQQVVRGDSAAYFCASSSGTGRVDTEAFFGQGTRLTVV.

The chain joins TRBV18 to TRBJ2-3; D is possibly TRBD1 (6 bases). The V gene's germline CDR1 is KGHSH and CDR2 LQKENI. The CDR3 spans 16 residues. Deletions cut 3 bases from V and 0 bases from J, with 13 bases between. CDR3 sequence: CASSPLTGGSTDTQYF. The CDR3, as DNA: TGTGCCAGCTCACCTCTGACAGGTGGGAGCACAGATACGCAGTATTTT. Using reference TRBV18 and TRBJ2-3 for the parts outside the CDR3, the full variable domain is NAGVMQNPRHLVRRRGQEARLRCSPMKGHSHVYWYRQLPEEGLKFMVYLQKENIIDESGMPKERFSAEFPKEGPSILRIQQVVRGDSAAYFCASSPLTGGSTDTQYFGPGTRLTVL.

The chain has TRBV6-5 and TRBJ1-2; no reliable D call. The germline CDR1 and CDR2 sequences are MNHEY and SVGAGI. V was trimmed by 6 bases and J by 4 bases, leaving 15 bases between them. This CDR3 region has 14 residues. CDR3 amino acids: CASSRTGNRYGYTF. The CDR3 DNA reads as TGTGCCAGCAGCCGGACGGGGAACCGCTATGGCTACACCTTC.

The chain employs TRBV29-1 and TRBJ1-1; D perhaps matches TRBD1 (5 bases). The CDR3 covers 13 residues. Germline V lookup: CDR1 SQVTM, CDR2 ANQGSEA. Between the trimmed V and J ends, which lost 4 bases and 1 base, there was a span of 10 bases. Written as DNA, the CDR3 is TGCAGCGTTGTAAGTCAGGGGAACACTGAAGCTTTCTTT. It yields the protein CSVVSQGNTEAFF. The variable domain in full, completed from reference TRBV29-1 and TRBJ1-1, reads SAVISQKPSRDICQRGTSLTIQCQVDSQVTMMFWYRQQPGQSLTLIATANQGSEATYESGFVIDKFPISRPNLTFSTLTVSNMSPEDSSIYLCSVVSQGNTEAFFGQGTRLTVV.

The V call is TRBV30, the J call TRBJ1-1; D is unclear. CDR1 is GTSNPN and CDR2 is SVGIG in the germline V gene (reference sequence). Trimming shortened V by 1 base and J by 0 bases, and 9 bases separated the two germline ends. This CDR3 is 14 amino acids long. DNA of the CDR3: TGTGCCTGGAGTGACATTCCCATGAACACTGAAGCTTTCTTT. This gives the protein CAWSDIPMNTEAFF.

CDR3 loop: CASSYNDRVDEQYF. CDR3 DNA sequence: TGTGCCAGCAGCTACAATGACAGGGTAGACGAGCAGTACTTC. The gene calls are TRBV27 and TRBJ2-7; 7 nucleotides agree with TRBD1. After removal of 6 bases from V and 5 bases from J, the junction contained 10 bases not matched to a gene. The CDR3 contains 14 residues. The V gene's germline CDR1 is MNHEY and CDR2 SMNVEV (reference sequence).

This clone was counted a single time. V usage is TRBV9 and J usage is TRBJ2-2; 7 bases align to TRBD2. The junction had 15 bases not matched to a gene; V was cut back by 0 bases and J by 13 bases. Germline loops: CDR1 SGDLS, CDR2 YYNGEE. CDR3 length equals 16 residues. The DNA of the CDR3 is TGTGCCAGCAGCGTAGAAACTAGCGCAGGCGCCGGCCTGCTGTTTTTT. This translates into CASSVETSAGAGLLFF.